One T cell receptor (beta chain) is described in this entry. Treatment denoted: some 19 received Ad26.COV2.S at low or high dose, single or two shots; about 5 received placebo; per-sample allocation not given. Sampling happened 63 days after the first vaccine or placebo injection. An Ad26 vector was used to express Wuhan-strain SARS-CoV-2 spike as the vaccine. The sample belongs to a study of Ad26.COV2.S vaccination and SARS-CoV-2 variants. Study summary: Ad26.COV2.S arm of COV1001 included the donor.

TCRdb's table, derived via immunoSEQ multiplex PCR, lists solely in-frame clones and lacks some. This table holds about 350,000 clones, 88% found once. The CDR3 length is 17 residues. Trimming cost V 4 bases and J 3 bases; bases outside gene matches: 10. Germline loops: CDR1 MGHRA, CDR2 YSYEKL. The chain carries TRBV4-1 and TRBJ2-2, with TRBD1 identical over 8 bases. The sequence was obtained from a person between 18 and 65 years old who received the Ad26.COV2.S COVID-19 vaccine or a placebo. Here the sequenced sample was peripheral blood, taken in a trial of Ad26.COV2.S vaccine versus placebo. CDR3 coding DNA: TGCGCCAGCAGCCCCCTGGGCAGGGGGCTGGACACCGGGGAGCTGTTTTTT. Protein sequence: CASSPLGRGLDTGELFF.